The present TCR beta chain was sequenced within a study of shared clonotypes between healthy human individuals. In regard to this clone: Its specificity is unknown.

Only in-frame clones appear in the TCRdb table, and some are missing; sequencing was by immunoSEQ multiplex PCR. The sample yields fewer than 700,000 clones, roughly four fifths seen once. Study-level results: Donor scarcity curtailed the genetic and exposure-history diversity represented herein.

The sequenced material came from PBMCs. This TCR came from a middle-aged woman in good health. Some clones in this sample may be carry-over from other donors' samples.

CDR3 loop: CASRTQGANQPQHF. DNA for the CDR3: TGTGCCAGCAGAACTCAGGGGGCTAATCAGCCCCAGCATTTT. The rearrangement uses TRBV28 and TRBJ1-5, with 8 bases that match TRBD1. CDR3 size: 14 residues. CDR1 is MDHEN and CDR2 is SYDVKM in the germline V gene. V was clipped by 6 bases and J by 4 bases; unmatched bases: 5.